The 8 T cell receptor beta chains reported below all come from one sample, sequenced in a study of blood T cell repertoires in COVID-19. Generated by immunoSEQ multiplex PCR, the TCRdb table keeps only in-frame clones and is missing some. The sample lists 450,000 to 500,000 clones, approximately 90% occurring once. The sample consisted of PBMCs or T cells enriched from blood (not recorded which). These receptors were obtained from a woman aged 18-29 years who had recovered from COVID-19.

DNA for the CDR3: TGTGCCAGCAGTTACTCGGCAGGTTATAGCAATCAGCCCCAGCATTTT. Its translation is CASSYSAGYSNQPQHF. The V gene is TRBV6-5, the J gene TRBJ1-5; D ambiguous. CDR3 length: 16 residues. From germline, CDR1 is MNHEY and CDR2 SVGAGI. Deletions cut 0 bases from V and 0 bases from J, with 9 bases between.

In this sample, this clone turned up a few times. The V gene is TRBV6-7, the J gene TRBJ1-1, with D perhaps matching TRBD1 (6 bases). TRBV6-7 is noted as an ORF with a role that remains uncertain. Trimming stripped 5 bases from V and 0 bases from J, with 16 bases between. This CDR3 has 16 residues. The CDR3 here is CASSRIPDSLNTEAFF. In DNA form, the CDR3 reads TGTGCCAGCAGTCGCATTCCGGACAGCTTGAACACTGAAGCTTTCTTT.

This chain connects TRBV18 to TRBJ2-3; a weak D match, TRBD1 (5 bases). CDR3 length: 14 residues. V lost 4 bases to trimming and J lost 5 bases, with 13 bases between them. Germline CDR1 KGHSH, CDR2 LQKENI. This CDR3 reads CASSLVGPGDTQYF. The DNA of the CDR3 is TGTGCCAGCTCACTGGTGGGGCCGGGAGATACGCAGTATTTT.

V gene TRBV27 combines with J gene TRBJ1-2, with D unclear. This CDR3 has 13 amino acids. The V end was cut by 3 bases, the J end by 1 base, with 6 bases between. Germline assignment: CDR1 MNHEY and CDR2 SMNVEV (reference sequence). The DNA of the CDR3 is TGTGCCAGCAGTTTCACGGGTAACTATGGCTACACCTTC. This codes for CASSFTGNYGYTF.

The gene calls are TRBV28 and TRBJ1-5; 9 nucleotides align to TRBD1. This CDR3 has 15 amino acids. J gave up 6 bases and V 5 bases, and 8 bases lay outside the gene matches. The germline V gene encodes CDR1 MDHEN and CDR2 SYDVKM. The CDR3 nucleotides read TGTGCCAGCAGTCAGATAGGGACAGGGAGTCAGCCCCAGCATTTT. Protein product: CASSQIGTGSQPQHF.

The chain carries TRBV28 and TRBJ1-2; 9 bases map to TRBD1. With V trimmed by 6 bases and J by 3 bases, 2 bases remained unmatched. The CDR3 is 13 amino acids. Germline V gene lookup returns CDR1 MDHEN and CDR2 SYDVKM. The CDR3 loop reads CASRRTGDYGYTF. In DNA form, the CDR3 reads TGTGCCAGCAGGAGGACAGGGGACTATGGCTACACCTTC.

The chain couples TRBV9 to TRBJ2-3, with 7 bases aligning to TRBD1. Losses at the gene ends were 3 bases for V and 2 bases for J; bases not matched to a gene: 6. In germline, CDR1 is SGDLS, CDR2 YYNGEE. The CDR3 covers 15 residues. The CDR3 region is CASSGQGPYTDTQYF. For the CDR3, the DNA is TGTGCCAGCAGCGGACAGGGACCTTACACAGATACGCAGTATTTT.

The rearrangement links TRBV18 to TRBJ2-2; tentatively, D is TRBD1 (6 bases). V was trimmed by 0 bases and J by 0 bases, leaving 11 bases between them. In germline, CDR1 is KGHSH, CDR2 LQKENI. The CDR3 consists of 17 residues. The CDR3 region has the DNA TGTGCCAGCTCACCACCAACGACAGGCACGAACACCGGGGAGCTGTTTTTT. Translated: CASSPPTTGTNTGELFF.